The next 11 T cell receptor beta chains were all read from a single sample in a study of graft-versus-host responses after intestinal transplantation. Clones were sequenced by immunoSEQ multiplex PCR, and TCRdb holds only the in-frame ones, with some missing. The table includes 57,000 or so clones, under 95% detected once. Sample: PBMCs, taken less than 130 days after intestinal transplantation. The receptors were sampled from a human patient who received an intestinal transplant, so some T cells may come from the graft donor.

For the CDR3, the DNA is TGTGCCAGTAGTATGGAACTTCAGCCCCAGCATTTT. It is translated as CASSMELQPQHF. The chain links TRBV19 to TRBJ1-5; no definite D call. This CDR3 region has 12 residues. Germline lookup yields CDR1 LNHDA and CDR2 SQIVND (reference sequence). V lost 3 bases to trimming and J lost 6 bases, with 6 bases between them.

V gene TRBV19 combines with J gene TRBJ1-5; D uncertain. The V end was cut by 5 bases, the J end by 10 bases, with 12 bases between. The CDR3 sequence is 12 residues long. CDR1 is LNHDA and CDR2 is SQIVND in the germline V gene (reference sequence). The CDR3 sequence is CASSSPAGPQHF. The CDR3 DNA is TGTGCCAGTAGTTCGCCGGCCGGCCCCCAGCATTTT.

Only a few counts were recorded for this clone. This chain uses TRBV6-5 with TRBJ1-2, with a tentative D call TRBD1 (5 bases). Germline-derived CDR1 and CDR2 are MNHEY and SVGAGI. Trimming took 0 bases from V and 5 from J, leaving 10 bases between them. The CDR3 totals 14 residues. CDR3 in DNA: TGTGCCAGCAGTTACTCGGGGGAAGGATATGGCTACACCTTC. Translated, it gives CASSYSGEGYGYTF.

Written as DNA, the CDR3 is TGTGCCAGCAGAGCCCGGTCTCTAGCGCCCGGACGGAGGCAGTTCTTC. Translated: CASRARSLAPGRRQFF. The chain carries TRBV28 and TRBJ2-1; possibly TRBD2 for D (6 bases). V was pared by 6 bases and J by 12 bases, with 27 bases between. From germline, CDR1 is MDHEN and CDR2 SYDVKM. This CDR3 is 16 amino acids long.

This clone has only one observation. CDR3 in DNA: TGTGCCAGCAGTTCAGGGAGACTGTCGAGCTCCTACGAGCAGTACTTC. Its translation: CASSSGRLSSSYEQYF. This chain connects TRBV6-5 to TRBJ2-7; either TRBD1 or TRBD2 may fit D (5 bases each). In germline, CDR1 is MNHEY, CDR2 SVGAGI. CDR3 length: 16 amino acids. V lost 4 bases and J lost 0, with 16 bases in between.

V is TRBV11-3 and J is TRBJ2-2; D is unresolved. The CDR3 totals 11 residues. Germline V CDR1 and CDR2: SGHNT, YENEEA. V lost 1 base to trimming and J lost 10 bases, with 4 bases between them. The CDR3 spells CASSLAQELFF. The CDR3 nucleotides are TGTGCCAGCAGCTTAGCCCAGGAGCTGTTTTTT.

The V call is TRBV19, the J call TRBJ1-5; D unresolved. Between the trimmed V and J ends, which lost 5 bases and 6 bases, there was a span of 17 bases. Germline CDR1 is LNHDA and CDR2 is SQIVND (reference sequence). This CDR3 is built from 15 residues. CDR3 in DNA: TGTGCCAGTAGTCCTCACTTCGTGGTTGTTCAGCCCCAGCATTTT. It specifies CASSPHFVVVQPQHF. Using reference TRBV19 and TRBJ1-5 for the parts outside the CDR3, the full variable domain is DGGITQSPKYLFRKEGQNVTLSCEQNLNHDAMYWYRQDPGQGLRLIYYSQIVNDFQKGDIAEGYSVSREKKESFPLTVTSAQKNPTAFYLCASSPHFVVVQPQHFGDGTRLSIL.

The chain has TRBV6-5 and TRBJ1-4, with D unresolved. Germline-derived CDR1 and CDR2 are MNHEY and SVGAGI. CDR3 size: 11 residues. Trimming took 2 bases from V and 6 from J, leaving 1 base between them. CDR3 sequence: CASSYDEKLFF. CDR3 in DNA: TGTGCCAGCAGTTACGATGAAAAACTGTTTTTT.

This chain uses TRBV10-3 with TRBJ2-7, with D possibly matching TRBD2 (6 bases). Looked up from germline, CDR1 is ENHRY and CDR2 is SYGVKD. The CDR3 is 13 amino acids. V was trimmed by 8 bases and J by 1 base, leaving 12 bases between them. CDR3 coding DNA: TGTGCCATCGGGGGGTATGAGTCCTACGAGCAGTACTTC. Protein: CAIGGYESYEQYF.

The chain employs TRBV11-2 and TRBJ2-2; TRBD2 is a possible D gene (6 bases). The CDR3 covers 17 residues. Germline values: CDR1 SGHAT, CDR2 FQNNGV. The V and J ends lost 5 bases and 8 bases respectively, with 24 bases between them. For the CDR3, the DNA is TGTGCCAGCAGCCCACTCTTAGCGGAGCGGGTCTTTGGGGAGCTGTTTTTT. It is translated as CASSPLLAERVFGELFF.

This chain links TRBV16 with TRBJ1-6, with 7 positions matching TRBD1. Germline-derived CDR1 and CDR2 are KGHSY and FQNENV. The CDR3 has 18 amino acids. V shed 2 bases and J 4 bases; nucleotides not matched to a gene: 11. The DNA for the CDR3 is TGTGCCAGCAGCCAAGGGAAGGGGACAGAAAAATATAATTCACCCCTCCACTTT. Protein sequence: CASSQGKGTEKYNSPLHF.